These T cell receptor beta chains were read from a single sample in a study of blood T cell repertoires in COVID-19. Sequencing used immunoSEQ multiplex PCR; TCRdb keeps in-frame clones, though not all of them. Here the sample spans 55,000 or so clones, roughly 80% being singletons. Input material: peripheral blood. These TCRs come from a human donor in a cohort sampled during active or convalescent COVID-19. The CDR3 runs from the conserved cysteine through the conserved F or W. Fields, in order: clone size, J gene, D gene, V gene, CDR3 DNA, CDR3 protein. A D gene is named only where the DNA matches it firmly. The size field is filled for only some rows; it gives once, few, many or a size class.

once | TRBJ1-6 | . | TRBV7-2 | TGTGCCAGCAGCCCACCTGGAGGGACCCTTAATTCACCCCTCCACTTT | CASSPPGGTLNSPLHF
. | TRBJ2-2 | TRBD2 | TRBV3-1/TRBV3-2 | TGTGCCAGCAGCCAAGAGCGGCGGGGGGACCACGGGGAGCTGTTTTTT | CASSQERRGDHGELFF
. | TRBJ2-7 | TRBD1 | TRBV6-2/TRBV6-3 | TGTGCCAGCAGTTATTTGACAGGGGGCTACGAGCAGTACTTC | CASSYLTGGYEQYF
. | TRBJ2-7 | . | TRBV2 | TGTGCCAGCAGCGTGCGGACATCCTCCTACGAGCAGTACTTC | CASSVRTSSYEQYF
. | TRBJ2-5 | TRBD2 | TRBV3-1/TRBV3-2 | TGTGCCAGCAGCCCGGGACTAGCGGGGGGGCAGGAGACCCAGTACTTC | CASSPGLAGGQETQYF
. | TRBJ1-4 | . | TRBV5-1 | TGCGCCAGCAGCTTGGAGACCGGGGGGCTAACGGGAAAACTGTTTTTT | CASSLETGGLTGKLFF
few | TRBJ2-7 | . | TRBV3-1/TRBV3-2 | TGTGCCAGCAGCCCAATCACCCGGCCTCATGGGGGCCGCTACGAGCAGTACTTC | CASSPITRPHGGRYEQYF
. | TRBJ2-2 | . | TRBV5-6 | TGTGCCAGCAGCTTGGCAGGGACTAACACCGGGGAGCTGTTTTTT | CASSLAGTNTGELFF
. | TRBJ2-2 | TRBD1 | TRBV4-3 | TGCGCCAGCAGCCAAGTAGGGGGCGGCACCGGGGAGCTGTTTTTT | CASSQVGGGTGELFF
. | TRBJ1-2 | . | TRBV19 | TGTGCCAGTAGTCTCAGGGGCCCCTATGGCTACACCTTC | CASSLRGPYGYTF
. | TRBJ1-2 | . | TRBV4-3 | TGCGCCAGCAGCCAAGATCTAGGAAACTCACTACGCTATGGCTACACCTTC | CASSQDLGNSLRYGYTF
. | TRBJ1-2 | . | TRBV7-9 | TGTGCCAGCAGCCTCCAGGCCCTAGCCCGATATGGCTACACCTTC | CASSLQALARYGYTF
. | TRBJ2-7 | TRBD2 | TRBV7-6 | TGTGCCAGCAGCGACCGGACTAGCGGGGGGGGCGAGCAGTACTTC | CASSDRTSGGGEQYF
. | TRBJ2-3 | TRBD1 | TRBV9 | TGTGCCAGCAGCGCACCCGACAGGGGGTACGCAGATACGCAGTATTTT | CASSAPDRGYADTQYF
. | TRBJ1-2 | . | TRBV7-9 | TGTGCCAGCAGCGGTGGACAGCACTATGGCTACACCTTC | CASSGGQHYGYTF
. | TRBJ2-6 | TRBD1 | TRBV9 | TGTGCCAGCAGCGCCCAGGGGGTGGGGTCTGGGGCCAACGTCCTGACTTTC | CASSAQGVGSGANVLTF
. | TRBJ1-2 | . | TRBV24-1 | TGTGCCACCAGTGACCCGACATATAACTATGGCTACACCTTC | CATSDPTYNYGYTF
. | TRBJ1-1 | . | TRBV19 | TGTGCCAGTAGTAGAAAGGGGGGGACGGACACTGAAGCTTTCTTT | CASSRKGGTDTEAFF
. | TRBJ1-2 | TRBD1 | TRBV5-4 | TGTGCCAGCAGCCCAACAGGGGGTAATGGCTACACCTTC | CASSPTGGNGYTF
. | TRBJ1-4 | . | TRBV10-3 | TGTGCCATCAGTGGTGGACAGGAAAAACTGTTTTTT | CAISGGQEKLFF
. | TRBJ2-1 | TRBD2 | TRBV5-1 | TGCGCCAGCAGCTTGGCGGCTAGCGGGGGGCTGGGCAATGAGCAGTTCTTC | CASSLAASGGLGNEQFF
. | TRBJ2-7 | TRBD1 | TRBV7-6 | TGTGCCAGCAGCTCGGGACAGGGGGTATTGGGGGAGCAGTACTTC | CASSSGQGVLGEQYF
. | TRBJ2-7 | TRBD2 | TRBV27 | TGTGCCAGCAGTTTATATGGGGGGGGTCGCTACGAGCAGTACTTC | CASSLYGGGRYEQYF